This TCR beta chain came from a study of blood T cell repertoires in COVID-19. CDR1 and CDR2 (germline): GTSNPN, SVGIG (reference sequence). The CDR3 loop spans 17 amino acids. V was clipped by 0 bases and J by 2 bases; unmatched bases: 8. Cohort allocation depended upon clinical history that participants reported. Symptom resolution, clearance, or two negative PCRs marked donors in Cohort 3 as recovered. Original processing notes: It was from reference gene primer amplification that nucleated cell counts were estimated. Generated by immunoSEQ multiplex PCR, the TCRdb table keeps only in-frame clones and is missing some. V, J and clone size reflect that table, while D and trimming were determined from the DNA. Found here are some 260,000 clones, 80% to 90% of them singletons; the top ten hold more than 1.5%.

The receptor comes from a man between 40 and 49 years old who had recovered from COVID-19. The rearrangement links TRBV30 to TRBJ2-5, with 11 bases lining up with TRBD2. Input material: PBMCs or T cells enriched from blood (not recorded which). The chain's CDR3 is CAWSVLAGDLGQETQYF. CDR3 nucleotides: TGTGCCTGGAGTGTACTAGCGGGGGATTTGGGGCAAGAGACCCAGTACTTC.